The present TCR beta chain was sequenced within a study of blood T cell repertoires in COVID-19 (dated by TCRdb to 2020 to 2021). Study-level background: Collaborator samples came from the United States, Italy and Spain and covered acute and convalescent phases of COVID-19. The material from the prospective study consisted of cDNA or gDNA derived from T cells, B-cell-depleted T cells, or PBMCs. Deeply sampled blood TCRbeta repertoires from subjects exposed to, actively infected with, or recovered from COVID-19 were included in the dataset. The repertoires were released in a freely available public database meant as a resource for research on the immune response to SARS-CoV-2. Samples were obtained from the ongoing ImmuneRACE study (first 160 participants) and from about 1,300 subjects provided by 6 global collaborators. Nearly every sample came with metadata listing a de-identified subject ID, COVID-19 status, age in years and sex. Where HLA class I and class II types were available, the types were taken from metadata supplied by the sample provider, not from assay-based typing.

The germline V gene (reference sequence) supplies CDR1 LNHDA and CDR2 SQIVND. Inclusive of the bounding cysteine and phenylalanine, the CDR3 is 12 residues long. Solely the CDR3 DNA is kept, with 36 bases framed from the first base. Trimmed from V: 8 bases; trimmed from J: 4 bases; junction bases lacking a gene match: 4. The collaborating institutions used their own protocols to collect whole blood in K2EDTA tubes. Collaborator samples were shipped for TCRbeta analysis as frozen whole blood, isolated PBMCs, or DNA extracted from either sample type. The immunoSEQ Assay, a bias-controlled multiplex PCR, was used to amplify TCRbeta CDR3 regions from genomic DNA. On the study's bioinformatics: The number of nucleated cells in each sample was estimated by amplification of reference gene primers within the assay. Sequence reads were collapsed and filtered to measure the absolute abundance of every unique TCRbeta CDR3 rearrangement. Productive Simpson clonality was computed per sample as the square root of Simpson's diversity index over productive rearrangements. In its TCRdb copy, this immuneACCESS table keeps in-frame sequences only and misses some clones. Where compared with another copy, unresolved V genes explain less than half of these, and the others have no known cause. D and trimming were read from the DNA, whereas the V and J calls and clone size are those reported in that table. The sample table holds 150,000 to 200,000 clones, of which 77% were seen once. Approximately 2.6% of the sample belongs to the ten largest clones.

A note on this clone: Its antigen target is currently unknown. Per-base quality was not reported, and no clone a single base away is much larger than it.

The investigation overall reported the following: The quantity of clinical and demographic metadata differed by source and by participant and was supplied without curation.

In this chain, TRBV19 is recombined with TRBJ1-2, with TRBD1 identical over 7 junction bases. The source is a man aged 65-85 years with acute or convalescent COVID-19. The sequenced sample consisted of peripheral blood. The DNA reads TGTGCCAGTCGGACAGGTATCTATGGCTACACCTTC. This codes for CASRTGIYGYTF. Where the CDR3 stops, the reference TRBV19 and TRBJ1-2 genes take over; the full variable domain is DGGITQSPKYLFRKEGQNVTLSCEQNLNHDAMYWYRQDPGQGLRLIYYSQIVNDFQKGDIAEGYSVSREKKESFPLTVTSAQKNPTAFYLCASRTGIYGYTFGSGTRLTVV.